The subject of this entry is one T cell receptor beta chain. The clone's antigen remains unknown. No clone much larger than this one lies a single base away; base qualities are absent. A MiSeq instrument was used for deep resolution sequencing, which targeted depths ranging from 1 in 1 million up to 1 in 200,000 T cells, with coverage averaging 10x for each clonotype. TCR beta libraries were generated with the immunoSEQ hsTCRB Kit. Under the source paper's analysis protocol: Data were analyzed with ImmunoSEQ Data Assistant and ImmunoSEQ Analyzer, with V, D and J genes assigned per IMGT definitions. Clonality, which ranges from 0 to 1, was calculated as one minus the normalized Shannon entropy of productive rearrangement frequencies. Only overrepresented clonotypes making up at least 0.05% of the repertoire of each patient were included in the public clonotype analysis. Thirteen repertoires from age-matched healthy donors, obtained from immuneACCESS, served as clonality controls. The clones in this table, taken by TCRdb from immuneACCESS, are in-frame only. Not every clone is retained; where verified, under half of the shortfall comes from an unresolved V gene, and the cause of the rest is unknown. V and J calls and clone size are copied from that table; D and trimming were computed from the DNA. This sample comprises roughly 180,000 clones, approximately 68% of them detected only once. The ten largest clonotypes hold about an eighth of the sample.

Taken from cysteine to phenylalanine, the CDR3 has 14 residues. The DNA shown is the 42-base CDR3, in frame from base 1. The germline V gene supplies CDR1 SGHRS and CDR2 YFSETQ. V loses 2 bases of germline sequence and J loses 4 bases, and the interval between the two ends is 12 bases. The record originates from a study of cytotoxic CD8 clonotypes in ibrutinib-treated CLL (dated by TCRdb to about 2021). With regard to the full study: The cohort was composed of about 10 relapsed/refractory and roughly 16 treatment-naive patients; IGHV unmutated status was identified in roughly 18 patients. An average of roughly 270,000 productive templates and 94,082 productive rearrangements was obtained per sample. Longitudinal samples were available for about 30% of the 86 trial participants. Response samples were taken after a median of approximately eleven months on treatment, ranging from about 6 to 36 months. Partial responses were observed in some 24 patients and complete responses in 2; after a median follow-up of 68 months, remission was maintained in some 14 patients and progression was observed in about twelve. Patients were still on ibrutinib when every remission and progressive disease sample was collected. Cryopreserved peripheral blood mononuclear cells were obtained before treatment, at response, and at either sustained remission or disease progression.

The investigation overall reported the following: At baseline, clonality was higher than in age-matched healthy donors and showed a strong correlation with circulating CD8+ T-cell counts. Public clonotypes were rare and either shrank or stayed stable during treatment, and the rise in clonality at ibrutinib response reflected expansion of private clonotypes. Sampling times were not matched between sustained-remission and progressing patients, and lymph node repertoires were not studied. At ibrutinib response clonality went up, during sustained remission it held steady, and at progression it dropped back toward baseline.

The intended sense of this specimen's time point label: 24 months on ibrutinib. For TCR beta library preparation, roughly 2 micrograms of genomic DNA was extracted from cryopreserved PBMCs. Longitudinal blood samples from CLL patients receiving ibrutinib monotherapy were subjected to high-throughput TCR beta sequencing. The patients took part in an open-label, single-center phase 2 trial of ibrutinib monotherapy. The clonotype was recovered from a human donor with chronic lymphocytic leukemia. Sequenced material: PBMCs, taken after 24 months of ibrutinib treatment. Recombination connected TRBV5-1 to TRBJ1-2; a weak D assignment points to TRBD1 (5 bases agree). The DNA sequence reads TGCGCCAGCAGCTTAAGAAAGGGGTCCTATGGCTACACCTTC. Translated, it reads CASSLRKGSYGYTF. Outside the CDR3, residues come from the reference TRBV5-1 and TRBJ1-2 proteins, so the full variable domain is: KAGVTQTPRYLIKTRGQQVTLSCSPISGHRSVSWYQQTPGQGLQFLFEYFSETQRNKGNFPGRFSGRQFSNSRSEMNVSTLELGDSALYLCASSLRKGSYGYTFGSGTRLTVV.